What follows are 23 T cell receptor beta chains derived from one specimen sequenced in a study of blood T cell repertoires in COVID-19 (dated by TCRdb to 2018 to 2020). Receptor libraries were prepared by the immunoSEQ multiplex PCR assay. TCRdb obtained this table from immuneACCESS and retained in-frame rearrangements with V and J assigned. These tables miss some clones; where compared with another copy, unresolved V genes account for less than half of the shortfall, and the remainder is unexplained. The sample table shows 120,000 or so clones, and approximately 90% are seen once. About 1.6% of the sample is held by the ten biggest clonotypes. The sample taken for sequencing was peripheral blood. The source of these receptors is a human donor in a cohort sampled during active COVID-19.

CDR3 residues: CASSLEGSGRETQYF. The CDR3 coding sequence is TGCGCCAGCAGCTTGGAAGGGTCCGGGAGAGAGACCCAGTACTTC. The chain has TRBV5-1 and TRBJ2-5; tentative D call: TRBD2 (6 bases). The CDR3 extends over 15 amino acids. The V end was cut by 0 bases, the J end by 4 bases, with 13 bases between. From germline, CDR1 is SGHRS and CDR2 YFSETQ.

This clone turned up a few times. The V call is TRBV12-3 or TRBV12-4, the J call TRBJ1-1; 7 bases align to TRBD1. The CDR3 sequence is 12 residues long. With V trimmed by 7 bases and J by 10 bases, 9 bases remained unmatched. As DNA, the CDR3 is TGTGCCAGCAACCTACAGGGGTTTGGAGCTTTCTTT. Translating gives CASNLQGFGAFF.

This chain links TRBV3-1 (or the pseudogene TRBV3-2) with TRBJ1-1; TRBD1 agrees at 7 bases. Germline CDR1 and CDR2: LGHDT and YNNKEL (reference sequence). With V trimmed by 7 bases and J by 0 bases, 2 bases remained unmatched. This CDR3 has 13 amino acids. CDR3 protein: CASKRGLNTEAFF. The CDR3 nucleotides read TGTGCCAGCAAAAGGGGGCTGAACACTGAAGCTTTCTTT.

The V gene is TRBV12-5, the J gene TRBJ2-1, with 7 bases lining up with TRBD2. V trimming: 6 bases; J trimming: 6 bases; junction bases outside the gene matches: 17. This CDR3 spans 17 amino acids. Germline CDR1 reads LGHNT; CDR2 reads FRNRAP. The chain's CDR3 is CASGPPAGGGRSNEQFF. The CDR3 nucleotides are TGTGCTAGTGGCCCACCCGCCGGTGGCGGGAGATCCAATGAGCAGTTCTTC. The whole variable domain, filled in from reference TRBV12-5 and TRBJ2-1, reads DARVTQTPRHKVTEMGQEVTMRCQPILGHNTVFWYRQTMMQGLELLAYFRNRAPLDDSGMPKDRFSAEMPDATLATLKIQPSEPRDSAVYFCASGPPAGGGRSNEQFFGPGTRLTVL.

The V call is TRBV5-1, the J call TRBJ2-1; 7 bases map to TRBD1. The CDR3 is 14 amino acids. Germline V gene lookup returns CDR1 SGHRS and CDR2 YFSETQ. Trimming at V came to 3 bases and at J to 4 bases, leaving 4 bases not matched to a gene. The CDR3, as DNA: TGCGCCAGCAGCTCGGGACAGCCATACAATGAGCAGTTCTTC. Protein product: CASSSGQPYNEQFF.

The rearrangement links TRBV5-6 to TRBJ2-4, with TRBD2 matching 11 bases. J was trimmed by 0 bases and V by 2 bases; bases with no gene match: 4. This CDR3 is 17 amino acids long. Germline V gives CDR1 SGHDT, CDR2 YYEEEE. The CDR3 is CASSFLAGGLAKNIQYF. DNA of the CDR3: TGTGCCAGCAGCTTTCTAGCGGGAGGACTAGCCAAAAACATTCAGTACTTC.

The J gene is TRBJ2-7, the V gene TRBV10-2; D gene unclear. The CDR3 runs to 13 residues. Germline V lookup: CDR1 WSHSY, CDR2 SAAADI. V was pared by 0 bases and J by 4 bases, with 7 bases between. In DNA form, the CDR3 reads TGCGCCAGCAGTGAGTCAGTCTATTACGAGCAGTACTTC. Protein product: CASSESVYYEQYF.

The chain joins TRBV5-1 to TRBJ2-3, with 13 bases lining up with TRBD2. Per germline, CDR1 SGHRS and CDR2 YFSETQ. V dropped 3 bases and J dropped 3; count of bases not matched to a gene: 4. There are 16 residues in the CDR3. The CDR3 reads CASSSGLAGVTDTQYF. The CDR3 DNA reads TGCGCCAGCAGCTCCGGACTAGCGGGGGTTACAGATACGCAGTATTTT.

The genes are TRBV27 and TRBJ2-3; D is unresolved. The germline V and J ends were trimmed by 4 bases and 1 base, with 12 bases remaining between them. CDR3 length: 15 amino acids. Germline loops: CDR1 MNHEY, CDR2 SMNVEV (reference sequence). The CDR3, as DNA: TGTGCCAGCAGTTCCCAGCCTCAGGGCACAGATACGCAGTATTTT. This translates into CASSSQPQGTDTQYF.

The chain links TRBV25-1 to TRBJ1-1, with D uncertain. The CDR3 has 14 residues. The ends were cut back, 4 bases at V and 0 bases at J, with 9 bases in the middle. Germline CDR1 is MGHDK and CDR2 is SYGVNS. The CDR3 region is CASSGGSMNTEAFF. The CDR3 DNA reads TGTGCCAGCAGTGGAGGATCAATGAACACTGAAGCTTTCTTT.

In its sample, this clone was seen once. The CDR3 coding sequence is TGTGCCAGCAGCTTAGGGGGTAGCGGGAGAGGGACCTACAATGAGCAGTTCTTC. This translates into CASSLGGSGRGTYNEQFF. The J gene is TRBJ2-1, the V gene TRBV7-9, with 9 nucleotides matching TRBD2. V shed 1 base and J 2 bases; nucleotides not matched to a gene: 9. Germline V gene data show CDR1 as SEHNR and CDR2 as FQNEAQ (reference sequence). This CDR3 contains 18 residues.

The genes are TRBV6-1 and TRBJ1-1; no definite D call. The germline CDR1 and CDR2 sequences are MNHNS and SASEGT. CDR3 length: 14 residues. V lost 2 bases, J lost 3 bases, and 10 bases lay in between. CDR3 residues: CASSEYDIDTEAFF. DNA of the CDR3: TGTGCCAGCAGTGAATACGACATCGACACTGAAGCTTTCTTT.

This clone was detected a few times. CDR3 bases: TGTGCCAGCAGCCTAGCGCATAGCAATCAGCCCCAGCATTTT. Translated: CASSLAHSNQPQHF. The chain couples TRBV3-1 (or the pseudogene TRBV3-2) to TRBJ1-5; D gene unclear. Germline CDR1 LGHDT, CDR2 YNNKEL (reference sequence). V was cut by 4 bases and J by 0 bases, with 7 bases left in between. There are 14 residues in the CDR3.

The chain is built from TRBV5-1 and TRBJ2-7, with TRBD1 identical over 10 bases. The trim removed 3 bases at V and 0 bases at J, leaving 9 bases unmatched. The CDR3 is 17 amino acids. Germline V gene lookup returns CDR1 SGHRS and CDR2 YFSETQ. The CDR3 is CASSSLPGQGSSYEQYF. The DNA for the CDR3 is TGCGCCAGCAGCTCTCTTCCGGGACAGGGGAGCTCCTACGAGCAGTACTTC.

The DNA for the CDR3 is TGTGCCAGTACCGCGGGGCCCAAGAACACTGAAGCTTTCTTT. Residues: CASTAGPKNTEAFF. The V and J genes are TRBV19 and TRBJ1-1; a possible D gene is TRBD1 (5 bases). Germline V lookup: CDR1 LNHDA, CDR2 SQIVND (reference sequence). The V gene lost 7 bases and the J gene lost 1 base, with 13 bases spanning the gap. The CDR3 consists of 14 residues.

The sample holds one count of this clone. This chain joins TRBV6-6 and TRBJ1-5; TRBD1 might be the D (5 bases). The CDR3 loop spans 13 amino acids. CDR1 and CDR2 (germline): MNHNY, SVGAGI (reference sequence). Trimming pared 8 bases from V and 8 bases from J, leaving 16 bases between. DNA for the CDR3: TGTGCCAGCGGTTCGGGGGGGTGGAAGCCCCAGCATTTT. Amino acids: CASGSGGWKPQHF.

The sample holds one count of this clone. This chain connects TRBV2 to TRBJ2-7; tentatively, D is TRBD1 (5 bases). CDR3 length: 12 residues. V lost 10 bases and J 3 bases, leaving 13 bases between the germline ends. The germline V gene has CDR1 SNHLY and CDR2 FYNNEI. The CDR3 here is CAIRRVNYEQYF. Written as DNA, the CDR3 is TGTGCCATCCGCAGGGTTAACTACGAGCAGTACTTC.

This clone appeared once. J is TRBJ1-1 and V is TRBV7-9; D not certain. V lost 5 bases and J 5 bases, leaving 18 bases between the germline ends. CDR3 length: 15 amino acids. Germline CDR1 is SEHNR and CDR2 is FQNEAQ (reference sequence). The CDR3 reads CASSPHPTRRTEAFF. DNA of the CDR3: TGTGCCAGCAGCCCCCATCCCACCCGGAGGACTGAAGCTTTCTTT.

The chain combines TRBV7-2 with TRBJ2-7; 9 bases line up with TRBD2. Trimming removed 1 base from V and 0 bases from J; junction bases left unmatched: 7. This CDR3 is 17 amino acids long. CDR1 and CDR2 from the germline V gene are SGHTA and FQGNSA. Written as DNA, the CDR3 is TGTGCCAGCAGCTTAGGATCGGCGGGAGGGCCCTCCTACGAGCAGTACTTC. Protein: CASSLGSAGGPSYEQYF.

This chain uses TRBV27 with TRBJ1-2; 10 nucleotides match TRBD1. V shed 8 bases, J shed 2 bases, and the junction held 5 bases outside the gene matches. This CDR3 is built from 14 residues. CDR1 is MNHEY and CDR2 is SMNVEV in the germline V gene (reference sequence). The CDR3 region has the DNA TGTGCCAGCTTCCAGGGACAGGGGAACTATGGCTACACCTTC. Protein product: CASFQGQGNYGYTF.

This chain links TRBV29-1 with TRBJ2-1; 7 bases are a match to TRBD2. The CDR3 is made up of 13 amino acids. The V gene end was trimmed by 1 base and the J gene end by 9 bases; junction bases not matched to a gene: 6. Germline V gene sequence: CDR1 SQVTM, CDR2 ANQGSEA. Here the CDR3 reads CSVEGEAGREQFF. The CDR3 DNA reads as TGCAGCGTTGAAGGCGAAGCGGGACGTGAGCAGTTCTTC.

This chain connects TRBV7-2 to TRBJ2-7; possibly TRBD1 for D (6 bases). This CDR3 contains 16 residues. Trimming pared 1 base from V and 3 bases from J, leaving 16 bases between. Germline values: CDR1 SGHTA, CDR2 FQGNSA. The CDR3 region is CASSLVAGAPLYEQYF. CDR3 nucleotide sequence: TGTGCCAGCAGCTTAGTGGCAGGGGCCCCCCTCTACGAGCAGTACTTC. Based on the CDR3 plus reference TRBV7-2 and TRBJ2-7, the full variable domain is GAGVSQSPSNKVTEKGKDVELRCDPISGHTALYWYRQSLGQGLEFLIYFQGNSAPDKSGLPSDRFSAERTGGSVSTLTIQRTQQEDSAVYLCASSLVAGAPLYEQYFGPGTRLTVT.

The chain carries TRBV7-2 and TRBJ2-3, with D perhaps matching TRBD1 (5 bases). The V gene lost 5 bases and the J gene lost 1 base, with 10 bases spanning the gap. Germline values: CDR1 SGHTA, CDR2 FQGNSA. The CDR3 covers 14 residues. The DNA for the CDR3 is TGTGCCAGCAGCCCCCTAGGGGGCACAGATACGCAGTATTTT. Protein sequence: CASSPLGGTDTQYF. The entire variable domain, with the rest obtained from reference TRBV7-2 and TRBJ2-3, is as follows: GAGVSQSPSNKVTEKGKDVELRCDPISGHTALYWYRQSLGQGLEFLIYFQGNSAPDKSGLPSDRFSAERTGGSVSTLTIQRTQQEDSAVYLCASSPLGGTDTQYFGPGTRLTVL.